What follows is one T cell receptor (beta chain) and its context. As yet, its antigen is unknown. The V and J ends lost 5 bases and 0 bases respectively, with 10 bases between them. The CDR3 has 15 residues. Germline V gene data show CDR1 as LNHDA and CDR2 as SQIVND (reference sequence). TCRdb recomputed calls from the 5' RACE reads with MiXCR, one row per CDR3 protein. The table has 450,000 or so distinct CDR3 sequences, around 25% seen once. This sample is part of a study of T-cell memory formation after mild COVID-19. Turning to the study itself: Most TCR clusters belonged to a single donor. The study, taken as a whole, reports: Second-wave clones that peaked on day 37 lacked confirmed SARS-CoV-2 specificity. Day 15 to 85 contracting clones showed balanced CD4/CD8; later expanders leaned CD4+. Shrinking CD4+ clones resided mostly in CM and EM, and CD8+ ones in EMRA.

This TCR was recovered from an adult woman who had mild COVID-19 (a few samples of this study predate the infection). Cell type and time point are not known. V is TRBV19 and J is TRBJ2-2; D possibly corresponds to TRBD1 (5 bases). Input material: PBMCs or a T cell subset sorted from them (not recorded which). The chain's CDR3 is CASSRMGPNTGELFF. The DNA of the CDR3 is TGTGCCAGTAGTCGTATGGGGCCGAACACCGGGGAGCTGTTTTTT.